What follows describes a single T cell receptor beta chain. Antigen: not known. The CDR3 runs to 13 residues. V lost 0 bases and J 5 bases, leaving 9 bases between the germline ends. Germline-derived CDR1 and CDR2 are SGHDT and YYEEEE. Produced via immunoSEQ multiplex PCR; TCRdb's table is partial and in-frame only. This repertoire shows tens of thousands of clones, 94% found once; its top ten account for 0.095% to 0.15%. This sample stems from a study of human thymus T cells. Whole-study results and caveats: Thymic and blood repertoires appeared to carry a bias in their V and J gene usage.

This receptor was obtained from a boy less than two years old with a congenital heart defect but otherwise immunologically healthy. V gene TRBV5-6 combines with J gene TRBJ2-7; TRBD1 or TRBD2 may be the D gene (5 bases each). The specimen sequenced was blood. The CDR3 bases are TGTGCCAGCAGCTTGGTCTGGGACCACGAGCAGTACTTC. Translation gives CASSLVWDHEQYF.